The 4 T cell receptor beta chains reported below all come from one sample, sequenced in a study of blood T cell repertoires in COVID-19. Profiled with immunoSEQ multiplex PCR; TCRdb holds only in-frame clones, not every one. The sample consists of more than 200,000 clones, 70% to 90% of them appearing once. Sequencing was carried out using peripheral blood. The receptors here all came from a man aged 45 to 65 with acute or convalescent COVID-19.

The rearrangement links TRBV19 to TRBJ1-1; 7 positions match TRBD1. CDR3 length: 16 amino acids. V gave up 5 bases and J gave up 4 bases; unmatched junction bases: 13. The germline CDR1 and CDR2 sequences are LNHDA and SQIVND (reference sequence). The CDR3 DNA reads TGTGCCAGTAGTTCCTTACAGGGGCGGGGGGGCACTGAAGCTTTCTTT. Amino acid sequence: CASSSLQGRGGTEAFF.

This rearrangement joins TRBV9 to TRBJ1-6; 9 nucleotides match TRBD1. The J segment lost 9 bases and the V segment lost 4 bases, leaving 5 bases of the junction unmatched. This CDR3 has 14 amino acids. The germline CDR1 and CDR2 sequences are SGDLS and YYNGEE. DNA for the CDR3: TGTGCCAGCAGCAAGAGGACAGGGGCTTCACCCCTCCACTTT. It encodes CASSKRTGASPLHF. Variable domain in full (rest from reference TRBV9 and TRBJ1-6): DSGVTQTPKHLITATGQRVTLRCSPRSGDLSVYWYQQSLDQGLQFLIQYYNGEERAKGNILERFSAQQFPDLHSELNLSSLELGDSALYFCASSKRTGASPLHFGNGTRLTVT.

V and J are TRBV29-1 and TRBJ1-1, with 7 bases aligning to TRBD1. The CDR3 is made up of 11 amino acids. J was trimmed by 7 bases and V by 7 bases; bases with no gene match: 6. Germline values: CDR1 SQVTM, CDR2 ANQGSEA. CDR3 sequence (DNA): TGCAGCGCTACCCGGGACAGTGAAGCTTTCTTT. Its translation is CSATRDSEAFF.

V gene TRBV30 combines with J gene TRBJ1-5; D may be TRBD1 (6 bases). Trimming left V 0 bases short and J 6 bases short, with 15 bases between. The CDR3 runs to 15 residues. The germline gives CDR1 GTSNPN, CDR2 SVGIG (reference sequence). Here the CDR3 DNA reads TGTGCCTGGAGTGTAGGGGCAGGGGACACTCAGCCCCAGCATTTT. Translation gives CAWSVGAGDTQPQHF.